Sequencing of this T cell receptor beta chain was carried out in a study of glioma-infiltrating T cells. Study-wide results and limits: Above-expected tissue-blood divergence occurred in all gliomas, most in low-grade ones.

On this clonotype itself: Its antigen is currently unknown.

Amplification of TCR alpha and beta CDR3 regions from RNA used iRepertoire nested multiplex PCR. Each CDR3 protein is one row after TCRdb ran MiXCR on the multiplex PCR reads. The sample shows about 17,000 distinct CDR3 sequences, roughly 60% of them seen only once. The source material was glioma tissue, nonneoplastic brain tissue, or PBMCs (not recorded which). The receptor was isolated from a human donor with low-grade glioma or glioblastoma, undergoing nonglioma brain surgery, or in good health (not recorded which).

CDR3 nucleotide sequence: TGTGCCAGCAGTGACCCGGGACAGGGGCCCTACGAGCAGTACTTC. This codes for CASSDPGQGPYEQYF. V usage is TRBV6-6 and J usage is TRBJ2-7; 10 bases align to TRBD1. Germline CDR1 reads MNHNY; CDR2 reads SVGAGI (reference sequence). The J segment lost 2 bases and the V segment lost 5 bases, leaving 6 bases of the junction unmatched. CDR3 length: 15 residues.